This T cell receptor beta chain was obtained from a study of PD-L1 blockade in urothelial cancer. Study background: Patients took up atezolizumab around 2014 at 1,200 mg intravenously every 3 weeks. The analyses of blood took place 3 weeks (second dose) and 6 weeks after treatment start.

Spike-ins of synthetic TCR analog templates went into each PCR. The assay was immunoSEQ multiplex PCR, and TCRdb's table has in-frame clones only and misses some. Among tens of thousands of clones listed, about 90% were seen once. Time point of the sample: peripheral blood 6 weeks after treatment start. This CDR3 spans 17 amino acids. Trimming removed 4 bases at V and 3 bases at J, with 22 bases between. Germline loops: CDR1 SGHDN, CDR2 FVKESK. The TCR comes from a man in his sixties or seventies with urothelial cancer. The chain has TRBV14 and TRBJ2-7, with a tentative D call TRBD2 (5 bases). Source: PBMCs, taken around atezolizumab (anti-PD-L1) treatment. The CDR3 is CASSREVSPGYNYEQYF. The CDR3, as DNA: TGTGCCAGCAGCCGGGAAGTTTCTCCGGGATACAACTACGAGCAGTACTTC. The full variable domain, completed using reference TRBV14 and TRBJ2-7, is EAGVTQFPSHSVIEKGQTVTLRCDPISGHDNLYWYRRVMGKEIKFLLHFVKESKQDESGMPNNRFLAERTGGTYSTLKVQPAELEDSGVYFCASSREVSPGYNYEQYFGPGTRLTVT.